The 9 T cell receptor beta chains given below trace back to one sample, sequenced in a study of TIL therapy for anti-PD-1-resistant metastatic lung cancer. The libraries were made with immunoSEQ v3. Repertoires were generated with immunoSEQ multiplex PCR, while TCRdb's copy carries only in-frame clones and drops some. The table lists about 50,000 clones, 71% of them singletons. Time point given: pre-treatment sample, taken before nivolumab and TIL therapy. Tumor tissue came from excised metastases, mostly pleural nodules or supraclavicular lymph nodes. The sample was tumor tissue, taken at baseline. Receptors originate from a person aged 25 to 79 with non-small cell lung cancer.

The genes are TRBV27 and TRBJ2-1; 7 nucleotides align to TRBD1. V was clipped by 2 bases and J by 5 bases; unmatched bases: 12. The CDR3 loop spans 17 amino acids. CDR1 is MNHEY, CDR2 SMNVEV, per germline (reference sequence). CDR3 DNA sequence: TGTGCCAGCAGTTTAAATTCTTTTGGGGGACAGAACAATGAGCAGTTCTTC. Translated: CASSLNSFGGQNNEQFF.

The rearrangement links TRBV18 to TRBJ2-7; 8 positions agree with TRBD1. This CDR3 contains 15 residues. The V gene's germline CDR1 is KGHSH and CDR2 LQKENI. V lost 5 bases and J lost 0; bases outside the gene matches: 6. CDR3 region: CASSAGTGLSYEQYF. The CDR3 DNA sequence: TGTGCCAGCTCAGCCGGGACAGGCCTCTCCTACGAGCAGTACTTC.

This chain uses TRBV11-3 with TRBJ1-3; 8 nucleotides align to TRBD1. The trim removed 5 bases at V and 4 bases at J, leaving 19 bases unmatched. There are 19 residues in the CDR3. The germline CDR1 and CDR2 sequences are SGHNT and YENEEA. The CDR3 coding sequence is TGTGCCAGCAGCACCCCCCCACCCATTACAGGGGGGACGGGAAACACCATATATTTT. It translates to CASSTPPPITGGTGNTIYF.

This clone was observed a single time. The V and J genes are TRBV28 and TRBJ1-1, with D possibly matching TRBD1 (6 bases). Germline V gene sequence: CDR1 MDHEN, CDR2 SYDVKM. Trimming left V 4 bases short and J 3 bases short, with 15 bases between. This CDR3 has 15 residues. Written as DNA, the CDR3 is TGTGCCAGCAGTTCCACAGGGTGGCGCGACACTGAAGCTTTCTTT. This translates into CASSSTGWRDTEAFF.

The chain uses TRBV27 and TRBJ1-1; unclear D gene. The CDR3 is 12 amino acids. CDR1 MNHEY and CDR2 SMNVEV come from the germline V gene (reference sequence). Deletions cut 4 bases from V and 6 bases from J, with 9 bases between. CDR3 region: CASSYQNSEAFF. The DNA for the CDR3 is TGTGCCAGCAGTTACCAGAATTCTGAAGCTTTCTTT.

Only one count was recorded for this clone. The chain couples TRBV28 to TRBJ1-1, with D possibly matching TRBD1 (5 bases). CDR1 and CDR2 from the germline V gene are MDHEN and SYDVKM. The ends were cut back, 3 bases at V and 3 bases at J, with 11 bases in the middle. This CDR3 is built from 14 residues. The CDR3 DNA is TGTGCCAGCAGTTTGCCGCGGGGGTACACTGAAGCTTTCTTT. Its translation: CASSLPRGYTEAFF.

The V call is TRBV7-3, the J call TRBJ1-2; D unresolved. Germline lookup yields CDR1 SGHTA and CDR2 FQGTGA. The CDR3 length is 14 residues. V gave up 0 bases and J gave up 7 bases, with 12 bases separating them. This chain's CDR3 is CASSLTARGGGYTF. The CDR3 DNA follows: TGTGCCAGCAGCTTAACGGCTCGGGGAGGTGGCTACACCTTC.

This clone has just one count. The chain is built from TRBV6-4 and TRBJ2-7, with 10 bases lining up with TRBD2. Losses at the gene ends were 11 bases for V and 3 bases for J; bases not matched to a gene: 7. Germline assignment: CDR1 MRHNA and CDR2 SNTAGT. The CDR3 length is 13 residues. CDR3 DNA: TGTGCCCGGAGCACTAGCGGGGTCTACGAGCAGTACTTC. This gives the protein CARSTSGVYEQYF.

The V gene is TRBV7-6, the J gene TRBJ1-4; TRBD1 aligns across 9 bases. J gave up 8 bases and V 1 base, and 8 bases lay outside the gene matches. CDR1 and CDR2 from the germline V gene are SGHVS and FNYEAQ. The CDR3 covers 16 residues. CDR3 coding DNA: TGTGCCAGCAGCTTAGTACCACAGGGGGCGAACGAAAAACTGTTTTTT. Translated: CASSLVPQGANEKLFF. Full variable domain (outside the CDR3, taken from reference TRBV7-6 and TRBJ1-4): GAGVSQSPRYKVTKRGQDVALRCDPISGHVSLYWYRQALGQGPEFLTYFNYEAQQDKSGLPNDRFSAERPEGSISTLTIQRTEQRDSAMYRCASSLVPQGANEKLFFGSGTQLSVL.